This T cell receptor (beta chain) was retrieved from a study of blood T cells in healthy people across ages. Study background: Template switching caught about one barcoded beta molecule for each two T cells. Study-wide points: TCR beta diversity per million T cells fell roughly linearly with age. PBMCs went unsorted, and a conclusive naive versus antigen-experienced comparison was therefore prevented.

For the second PCR, which ran for roughly 6 to 12 cycles, a sample-barcoded 5' primer and a J-beta primer mix were used. The template-switch adaptor was a 5' adaptor with 12 random nucleotides. It tagged each cDNA molecule. TCRdb reprocessed the 5' RACE reads via MiXCR and lists one record per CDR3 protein. This repertoire shows 1.5 million or so distinct CDR3 sequences, 42% found once; its top ten account for about 3.8%. This clonotype has just a few counts. Its antigen is not identified. CDR3 length: 16 residues. Germline values: CDR1 SGHTA, CDR2 FQGNSA. With 1 base clipped from V and 3 bases from J, the junction kept 6 bases outside the gene matches.

The clonotype originates from a woman aged 18-30 years in good health. The sample comprised blood. The chain couples TRBV7-2 to TRBJ2-1; 7 bases line up with TRBD1. The CDR3, as DNA: TGTGCCAGCAGCTTAGAGGCAGGGGGTTACTACAATGAGCAGTTCTTC. Its protein is CASSLEAGGYYNEQFF.